The 27 T cell receptor beta chains in this list originate from one sample, sequenced in a study of T cells in Graves' hyperthyroidism and ophthalmopathy (dated by TCRdb to about 2019). Library preparation was by multiplex PCR. Instrument used: Illumina HiSeq 2000. The TCR beta CDR3 regions were amplified from the RNA transcripts. For the first round of RT-PCR on the TCR CDR3, the HTBI primer set was used together with the Qiagen OneStep RT-PCR kit. TCRdb trimmed public reads at Q25 via fastp, called clones via MiXCR and kept in-frame beta chains. Rows are unified per CDR3 protein, each entry keeping the most common DNA and genes. This sample holds 490,000 or so distinct CDR3 sequences; under 25% were observed only once. The ten largest make up around 50% of the sample. The sample consisted of blood. These receptors came from a woman in her 70s with Graves' ophthalmopathy.

This clonotype was counted between two and nine times. The chain has TRBV10-3 and TRBJ2-7, with 9 nucleotides matching TRBD1. Germline lookup yields CDR1 ENHRY and CDR2 SYGVKD. The ends lost 5 bases at V and 6 bases at J; junction bases unmatched: 11. The CDR3 extends over 15 amino acids. The CDR3 loop reads CAISYTGGASGEQYF. The CDR3 nucleotides are TGTGCCATCAGTTACACAGGGGGCGCCTCGGGCGAGCAGTACTTC.

The J gene is TRBJ1-1, the V gene TRBV30, with TRBD1 identical over 9 bases. V gave up 4 bases and J gave up 9 bases; unmatched junction bases: 6. The CDR3 contains 12 residues. CDR1 and CDR2 from the germline V gene are GTSNPN and SVGIG (reference sequence). The CDR3 sequence is CAWTRQGEKAFF. Here the CDR3 DNA reads TGTGCCTGGACCCGACAGGGGGAGAAAGCTTTCTTT.

The rearrangement uses TRBV7-2 and TRBJ1-5; unclear D gene. Germline V gives CDR1 SGHTA, CDR2 FQGNSA. The germline V and J ends were trimmed by 5 bases and 4 bases, with 9 bases remaining between them. This CDR3 comprises 13 residues. CDR3 sequence reads: CASSVRANQPQHF. The DNA for the CDR3 is TGTGCCAGCAGCGTGAGAGCTAATCAGCCCCAGCATTTT. Variable domain in full (rest from reference TRBV7-2 and TRBJ1-5): GAGVSQSPSNKVTEKGKDVELRCDPISGHTALYWYRQSLGQGLEFLIYFQGNSAPDKSGLPSDRFSAERTGGSVSTLTIQRTQQEDSAVYLCASSVRANQPQHFGDGTRLSIL.

The gene calls are TRBV13 and TRBJ2-6; unclear D gene. The CDR3 loop spans 15 amino acids. Germline-derived CDR1 and CDR2 are PRHDT and FYEKMQ (reference sequence). With 3 bases removed from V and 0 bases from J, the gap between germline ends came to 6 bases. CDR3 bases: TGTGCCAGCAGCTTCTACAGCTCTGGGGCCAACGTCCTGACTTTC. Its translation: CASSFYSSGANVLTF.

This clonotype came up a few times. The genes are TRBV4-1 and TRBJ1-3; tentative D call: TRBD1 (5 bases). The ends were cut back, 2 bases at V and 7 bases at J, with 12 bases in the middle. Looked up from germline, CDR1 is MGHRA and CDR2 is YSYEKL. The CDR3 is made up of 14 amino acids. CDR3 loop: CASSQRAGLNTIYF. CDR3 DNA sequence: TGCGCCAGCAGCCAACGGGCAGGGCTTAACACCATATATTTT.

In nucleotides, the CDR3 is TGTGCCAGCAGCGTAGGAGGGGGAGGTGTAGATACGCAGTATTTT. The encoded protein is CASSVGGGGVDTQYF. The chain employs TRBV9 and TRBJ2-3; TRBD1 or TRBD2 may be the D gene (6 bases each). The germline V gene encodes CDR1 SGDLS and CDR2 YYNGEE. The CDR3 contains 15 residues. Trimming pared 0 bases from V and 5 bases from J, leaving 13 bases between. The full variable domain, rest sourced from reference TRBV9 and TRBJ2-3, is DSGVTQTPKHLITATGQRVTLRCSPRSGDLSVYWYQQSLDQGLQFLIQYYNGEERAKGNILERFSAQQFPDLHSELNLSSLELGDSALYFCASSVGGGGVDTQYFGPGTRLTVL.

This chain connects TRBV11-1 to TRBJ2-1, with 9 bases fitting TRBD2. CDR1 is SGHAT and CDR2 is FQDESV in the germline V gene (reference sequence). The ends lost 4 bases at V and 4 bases at J; junction bases unmatched: 8. The length of the CDR3 is 16 residues. The CDR3: CASSSRLAERYNEQFF. The CDR3 DNA reads TGTGCCAGCAGCTCCCGACTAGCGGAAAGATACAATGAGCAGTTCTTC.

This clonotype was observed at least ten times. The genes are TRBV7-8 and TRBJ1-2; maybe TRBD1 (6 bases). V was shortened by 5 bases and J by 2 bases, with 24 bases between the two germline ends. The CDR3 is 18 amino acids. The germline V gene has CDR1 SGHVS and CDR2 FQNEAQ. In nucleotides, the CDR3 is TGTGCCAGCAGCCAAGCGGGATTTTCGGGGGGGCAGAACTATGGCTACACCTTC. It specifies CASSQAGFSGGQNYGYTF. Drawing the rest from reference TRBV7-8 and TRBJ1-2, the complete variable domain is GAGVSQSPRYKVAKRGQDVALRCDPISGHVSLFWYQQALGQGPEFLTYFQNEAQLDKSGLPSDRFFAERPEGSVSTLKIQRTQQEDSAVYLCASSQAGFSGGQNYGYTFGSGTRLTVV.

The chain has TRBV20-1 and TRBJ2-1; TRBD1 agrees at 9 bases. Germline-derived CDR1 and CDR2 are DFQATT and SNEGSKA (reference sequence). The CDR3 contains 14 residues. The V segment lost 1 base and the J segment 9 bases; nucleotides outside the gene matches: 7. CDR3 DNA sequence: TGCAGTGCTAGAGCGACGGGACAGGGTGCTGAGCAGTTCTTC. Translated, it gives CSARATGQGAEQFF.

In this sample, this clonotype turned up a few times. The chain is built from TRBV5-6 and TRBJ1-1, with 11 positions matching TRBD1. The V and J ends lost 0 bases and 5 bases, in that order; junction bases with no gene match: 6. The CDR3 length is 16 residues. Germline lookup yields CDR1 SGHDT and CDR2 YYEEEE. The CDR3 nucleotides are TGTGCCAGCAGCTTGGCCGGGACAGGGGGACGGACTGAAGCTTTCTTT. It specifies CASSLAGTGGRTEAFF.

With respect to this clonotype: Sequence at one end of the junction differs from germline and may be a read error. This chain joins TRBV7-7 and TRBJ2-5, with 8 bases lining up with TRBD1. Per the germline V gene, CDR1 is SSHAT and CDR2 is FNYEAQ (reference sequence). This CDR3 is 14 amino acids long. CDR3 coding DNA: TGTGCTAGCAGCACGACAGGGGTGGGAGAGACCCAGTACTTC. Translation: CASSTTGVGETQYF.

This clonotype was counted ten times or more. The chain carries TRBV6-5 and TRBJ2-7, with 8 positions matching TRBD2. Germline CDR1 is MNHEY and CDR2 is SVGAGI. This CDR3 contains 15 residues. Losses at the gene ends were 0 bases for V and 2 bases for J; bases not matched to a gene: 3. The CDR3 is CASSYSGLAPYEQYF. The CDR3 DNA follows: TGTGCCAGCAGTTACTCCGGACTAGCACCCTACGAGCAGTACTTC.

V and J are TRBV6-2 or TRBV6-3 and TRBJ2-2; no definite D call. The CDR3 contains 14 residues. Germline values: CDR1 MNHEY, CDR2 SVGEGT. The V and J ends lost 11 bases and 4 bases respectively, with 17 bases between them. The CDR3 DNA sequence: TGTGCCTCCCGGGTCGACGGCACCACCGGGGAGCTGTTTTTT. This translates into CASRVDGTTGELFF.

There are many counts of this clonotype. The chain has TRBV11-2 and TRBJ2-5; D perhaps matches TRBD1 (5 bases). Germline assignment: CDR1 SGHAT and CDR2 FQNNGV. CDR3 length equals 10 residues. The V gene lost 6 bases and the J gene lost 8 bases, with 7 bases spanning the gap. CDR3: CASSGATQYF. The CDR3 region has the DNA TGTGCCAGCAGTGGGGCCACCCAGTACTTC.

This chain uses TRBV20-1 with TRBJ1-1; D remains ambiguous. The CDR3 extends over 13 amino acids. CDR1 is DFQATT and CDR2 is SNEGSKA in the germline V gene (reference sequence). With 3 bases removed from V and 3 bases from J, the gap between germline ends came to 11 bases. The chain's CDR3 is CSASDAWYTEAFF. CDR3 sequence (DNA): TGCAGTGCTAGCGACGCTTGGTACACTGAAGCTTTCTTT.

The rearrangement uses TRBV14 and TRBJ2-3; D is uncertain. In germline, CDR1 is SGHDN, CDR2 FVKESK. This CDR3 is built from 12 residues. V was cut by 1 base and J by 8 bases, with 7 bases left in between. The CDR3 region is CASSQGAGTQYF. In nucleotides, the CDR3 is TGTGCCAGCAGCCAAGGAGCTGGTACGCAGTATTTT.

Many counts were recorded for this clonotype. The J gene is TRBJ2-1, the V gene TRBV12-3 or TRBV12-4, with D perhaps being TRBD1 or TRBD2 (5 bases each). This CDR3 is 13 amino acids long. The germline V and J ends were trimmed by 4 bases and 9 bases, with 13 bases remaining between them. CDR3 residues: CASSSRDGAEQFF. DNA of the CDR3: TGTGCCAGCAGTTCAAGAGACGGGGCTGAGCAGTTCTTC.

This clonotype has more than one count but fewer than ten. The rearrangement joins TRBV29-1 to TRBJ1-2; 12 bases map to TRBD1. CDR1 and CDR2 from the germline V gene are SQVTM and ANQGSEA. The V gene end was trimmed by 8 bases and the J gene end by 7 bases; junction bases not matched to a gene: 14. This CDR3 is 15 amino acids long. The CDR3 protein is CSSFGGGQGASGYTF. The CDR3 nucleotides are TGCAGCTCCTTTGGGGGGGGACAGGGGGCTTCTGGCTACACCTTC.

The V and J genes are TRBV7-8 and TRBJ1-2; 12 nucleotides match TRBD1. CDR1 and CDR2 from the germline V gene are SGHVS and FQNEAQ. The CDR3 totals 17 residues. The J segment lost 8 bases and the V segment lost 1 base, leaving 11 bases of the junction unmatched. The DNA of the CDR3 is TGTGCCAGCAGCTTAGGAGGCGGGACAGGGGGCAAGGACGGCTACACCTTC. Amino acid sequence: CASSLGGGTGGKDGYTF.

In its sample, this clonotype was seen many times. The V call is TRBV7-9, the J call TRBJ1-1, with 10 bases lining up with TRBD1. In germline, CDR1 is SEHNR, CDR2 FQNEAQ (reference sequence). CDR3 length equals 14 residues. The V segment lost 4 bases and the J segment 4 bases; nucleotides outside the gene matches: 3. CDR3 residues: CASSSGQGSTEAFF. The CDR3 DNA reads TGTGCCAGCAGCTCGGGACAGGGGAGCACTGAAGCTTTCTTT. Combining the CDR3 with reference TRBV7-9 and TRBJ1-1 gives the whole variable domain DTGVSQNPRHKITKRGQNVTFRCDPISEHNRLYWYRQTLGQGPEFLTYFQNEAQLEKSRLLSDRFSAERPKGSFSTLEIQRTEQGDSAMYLCASSSGQGSTEAFFGQGTRLTVV.

This clonotype came up many times. The chain joins TRBV7-9 to TRBJ1-4; D not certain. The CDR3 contains 13 residues. Germline V gene sequence: CDR1 SEHNR, CDR2 FQNEAQ (reference sequence). Trimming pared 6 bases from V and 4 bases from J, leaving 9 bases between. The CDR3 here is CASRAGGNEKLFF. The CDR3 bases are TGTGCCAGCAGGGCAGGCGGTAATGAAAAACTGTTTTTT. Filled out from reference TRBV7-9 and TRBJ1-4, the complete variable domain reads DTGVSQNPRHKITKRGQNVTFRCDPISEHNRLYWYRQTLGQGPEFLTYFQNEAQLEKSRLLSDRFSAERPKGSFSTLEIQRTEQGDSAMYLCASRAGGNEKLFFGSGTQLSVL.

Comments on this clonotype: A much more abundant neighbour one base away suggests this may be a read error. The chain uses TRBV10-3 and TRBJ1-1; D is unresolved. The V end lost 3 bases, the J end lost 3 bases, and 14 bases lay between the germline ends. Germline CDR1 is ENHRY and CDR2 is SYGVKD. The CDR3 runs 15 residues. In nucleotides, the CDR3 is TGTGCCATCAGTGAAGCTGCAGGATTCGACACTGAAGCTTTCTTT. As protein: CAISEAAGFDTEAFF.

Comments on this clonotype: A single base separates this from a much larger clone, so it may be a read error. The DNA for the CDR3 is TGTGCCAGCAGCTTAGGTTGCGGACCCTACAATGAGCAGTTCTTC. Residues: CASSLGCGPYNEQFF. The chain combines TRBV7-2 with TRBJ2-1; D uncertain. This CDR3 has 15 amino acids. V was pared by 1 base and J by 2 bases, with 9 bases between. The germline gives CDR1 SGHTA, CDR2 FQGNSA.

A few counts support this clonotype. This chain joins TRBV28 and TRBJ2-7; D uncertain. The CDR3 length is 12 residues. The germline V gene has CDR1 MDHEN and CDR2 SYDVKM. With 1 base removed from V and 4 bases from J, the gap between germline ends came to 5 bases. CDR3 region: CASSLSRYEQYF. CDR3 DNA: TGTGCCAGCAGTTTATCCCGGTACGAGCAGTACTTC. Combining the CDR3 with reference TRBV28 and TRBJ2-7 gives the whole variable domain DVKVTQSSRYLVKRTGEKVFLECVQDMDHENMFWYRQDPGLGLRLIYFSYDVKMKEKGDIPEGYSVSREKKERFSLILESASTNQTSMYLCASSLSRYEQYFGPGTRLTVT.

About this clonotype: One end of the junction does not line up with germline, which may come from a read error. This CDR3 reads CASSLGSFGTDTQYF. The DNA for the CDR3 is TGTGCTAGCAGCTTAGGCTCCTTCGGGACAGATACGCAGTATTTT. This chain uses TRBV7-7 with TRBJ2-3; D remains unclear. The germline V gene has CDR1 SSHAT and CDR2 FNYEAQ (reference sequence). The CDR3 sequence is 15 residues long.

This chain links TRBV3-1 with TRBJ1-2, with 7 bases that match TRBD1. CDR3 size: 17 residues. V lost 2 bases, J lost 3 bases, and 12 bases stayed unmatched. Germline CDR1 is LGHDT and CDR2 is YNNKEL (reference sequence). The CDR3 loop reads CASSQLFSGQVDYGYTF. DNA of the CDR3: TGTGCCAGCAGCCAACTCTTCTCAGGACAGGTCGACTATGGCTACACCTTC.

This clonotype was picked up many times. CDR3 bases: TGTGCCAGCAGTTTAGGTTTTAGTAACACAGATACGCAGTATTTT. Encoded protein: CASSLGFSNTDTQYF. The rearrangement joins TRBV12-3 or TRBV12-4 to TRBJ2-3; unclear D gene. Trimming took 1 base from V and 2 from J, leaving 10 bases between them. The CDR3 length is 15 residues.